The present entry profiles one T cell receptor (beta chain) with its context. No antigen is known for it. The germline V and J ends were trimmed by 4 bases and 7 bases, with 22 bases remaining between them. Germline values: CDR1 MNHEY, CDR2 SVGAGI. There are 16 residues in the CDR3. Noted time point: after neoadjuvant nivolumab, at surgical resection. Stage II-IVA oral cavity squamous cell carcinoma was new and untreated by systemic or radiation therapy. This record comes from a study of neoadjuvant anti-PD-1 for oral cavity cancer. On the study more broadly: Patients without progression received a fourth nivolumab dose around day 43, then surgical resection on days 50-56. Study outcomes and limitations: Non-responders to neoadjuvant nivolumab had significantly more clonal PBMC T cells than responders.

TCRdb's table, derived via immunoSEQ multiplex PCR, lists solely in-frame clones and lacks some. The profile shows over 30,000 clones, 80% of them singletons. The chain combines TRBV6-5 with TRBJ2-5, with D perhaps assigned TRBD1 or TRBD2 (7 bases each). Sequenced material: PBMCs, taken after nivolumab (anti-PD-1) treatment. The clonotype was recovered from a person aged 35 to 85 with oral cavity squamous cell carcinoma. CDR3 nucleotides: TGTGCCAGCAGTTCCGACCGGACTAGGGGGCGGATGACCCAGTACTTC. Translation gives CASSSDRTRGRMTQYF.